The 19 T cell receptor beta chains below all came from one sample that was sequenced in a study of T cells in Graves' hyperthyroidism and ophthalmopathy (dated by TCRdb to the late 2010s). Library generation was performed with multiplex PCR. The listed sequencing device is Illumina HiSeq 2000. Amplification of TCR beta CDR3 regions was carried out from RNA transcripts. A first-round RT-PCR of the TCR CDR3 used the HTBI primer set with the Qiagen OneStep RT-PCR kit. TCRdb itself trimmed the public reads at Q25 with fastp, ran MiXCR and retained productive beta chains. Rows matching on CDR3 protein sequence are summarized as one entry with the most common DNA and genes. This sample has 800,000 or so distinct CDR3 sequences in its table, and 38% of those were observed once. The ten largest account for approximately 10% of the sample. What was sequenced was blood. The receptors originated from a man younger than 30 with Graves' hyperthyroidism.

V gene TRBV7-9 combines with J gene TRBJ1-2; the D gene is possibly TRBD1 (6 bases). V was clipped by 5 bases and J by 2 bases, with 15 bases between them. The CDR3 sequence is 15 residues long. The V gene's germline CDR1 is SEHNR and CDR2 FQNEAQ (reference sequence). CDR3 region: CASSVERGANYGYTF. For the CDR3, the DNA is TGTGCCAGCAGCGTTGAGCGGGGGGCGAACTATGGCTACACCTTC.

As concerns this clonotype: The conserved closing phenylalanine or tryptophan is absent in this CDR3, likely reflecting a read error. The chain uses TRBV6-6 and TRBJ2-5; a possible D gene is TRBD2 (5 bases). CDR1 is MNHNY and CDR2 is SVGAGI in the germline V gene (reference sequence). The CDR3 runs 15 residues. Between the trimmed V and J ends, which lost 5 bases and 4 bases, there was a span of 17 bases. CDR3 region: CASSEILAVRETQYL. In DNA form, the CDR3 reads TGTGCCAGCAGTGAAATCCTAGCCGTTCGAGAGACCCAGTACCTC.

The rearrangement links TRBV24-1 to TRBJ1-3; 10 nucleotides align to TRBD1. Germline loops: CDR1 KGHDR, CDR2 SFDVKD. CDR3 length: 18 residues. V was clipped by 0 bases and J by 6 bases; unmatched bases: 10. CDR3 sequence (DNA): TGTGCCACCAGTGATTTGGAGGGACAGGGGCATCATGAAAACACCATATATTTT. Its translation: CATSDLEGQGHHENTIYF.

This clonotype was seen only a few times. The chain combines TRBV7-2 with TRBJ1-1, with unresolved D. V was cut by 0 bases and J by 9 bases, with 14 bases left in between. There are 14 residues in the CDR3. Germline CDR1 is SGHTA and CDR2 is FQGNSA. CDR3 in DNA: TGTGCCAGCAGCTTAGCAGGAGTTGAAGGGAAAGCTTTCTTT. Translating it yields CASSLAGVEGKAFF.

A few counts support this clonotype. The chain combines TRBV7-9 with TRBJ1-1; no firm D call. The CDR3 has 15 residues. V lost 5 bases and J lost 2, with 15 bases in between. Germline V gene sequence: CDR1 SEHNR, CDR2 FQNEAQ (reference sequence). CDR3 coding DNA: TGTGCCAGCAGCGCCACTCGTACTGGAAACACTGAAGCTTTCTTT. This translates into CASSATRTGNTEAFF.

This clonotype was seen repeatedly, ten times or more. The V and J genes are TRBV10-3 and TRBJ1-4; 10 positions agree with TRBD1. The CDR3 is made up of 13 amino acids. The junction had 4 bases not matched to a gene; V was cut back by 8 bases and J by 7 bases. CDR1 and CDR2 from the germline V gene are ENHRY and SYGVKD. The DNA of the CDR3 is TGTGCCATCGGGGGACAGGGGAGTGAAAAACTGTTTTTT. Its translation: CAIGGQGSEKLFF.

On this clonotype: The junction and the germline gene differ at one end; a read error may be behind it. This chain connects TRBV20-1 to TRBJ1-2; D perhaps matches TRBD1 (6 bases). The CDR3 is 15 amino acids. CDR1 is DFQATT and CDR2 is SNEGSKA in the germline V gene (reference sequence). CDR3 sequence: CSARDRGGRGYGHTF. The CDR3 DNA reads TGCAGTGCCCGGGATAGGGGGGGCCGGGGCTATGGCCACACCTTC.

This clonotype has just one count. The chain couples TRBV12-3 or TRBV12-4 to TRBJ1-4; the D is unclear. The CDR3 sequence is 14 residues long. Deletions cut 1 base from V and 4 bases from J, with 7 bases between. CDR3 loop: CASSLGVHNEKLFF. DNA of the CDR3: TGTGCCAGCAGTTTAGGGGTACATAATGAAAAACTGTTTTTT.

Only a few counts were recorded for this clonotype. The gene calls are TRBV5-1 and TRBJ1-1; D gene unclear. The CDR3 is 16 residues long. The germline CDR1 and CDR2 sequences are SGHRS and YFSETQ. V lost 0 bases, J lost 2 bases, and 14 bases lay in between. DNA for the CDR3: TGCGCCAGCAGCTTGGTCGGTGGCAGGAGCAACACTGAAGCTTTCTTT. Protein sequence: CASSLVGGRSNTEAFF.

This chain uses TRBV5-1 with TRBJ2-2; D tentatively fits TRBD1 or TRBD2 (6 bases each). Per germline, CDR1 SGHRS and CDR2 YFSETQ. CDR3 length: 15 residues. The germline V and J ends were trimmed by 4 bases and 2 bases, with 12 bases remaining between them. CDR3 sequence (DNA): TGCGCCAGCAGCGGGGGCGGGGCTAACACCGGGGAGCTGTTTTTT. Its translation: CASSGGGANTGELFF.

The chain has TRBV25-1 and TRBJ1-5; TRBD1 is a possible D gene (5 bases). Germline V gene data show CDR1 as MGHDK and CDR2 as SYGVNS. The V end lost 1 base, the J end lost 7 bases, and 17 bases lay between the germline ends. This CDR3 comprises 16 residues. This chain's CDR3 is CASSEFGGDGRQPQHF. The DNA of the CDR3 is TGTGCCAGCAGTGAATTTGGAGGGGACGGCAGACAGCCCCAGCATTTT.

The chain couples TRBV19 to TRBJ1-4; D ambiguous. This CDR3 has 16 residues. V was cut by 0 bases and J by 8 bases, with 16 bases left in between. CDR1 and CDR2 from the germline V gene are LNHDA and SQIVND (reference sequence). CDR3 amino acids: CASSIDPVEGGEKLFF. The CDR3 bases are TGTGCCAGTAGTATAGACCCAGTAGAGGGCGGCGAAAAACTGTTTTTT.

This clonotype was detected ten times or more. The chain couples TRBV2 to TRBJ1-3; TRBD1 is a possible D gene (5 bases). Deletions cut 6 bases from V and 3 bases from J, with 9 bases between. The CDR3 totals 13 residues. Germline V gene data show CDR1 as SNHLY and CDR2 as FYNNEI. The CDR3 DNA sequence: TGTGCCAGCAGGGAGGACAATGGAAACACCATATATTTT. Encoded protein: CASREDNGNTIYF.

This clonotype appeared a few times. The gene calls are TRBV7-2 and TRBJ1-6; the D gene is possibly TRBD1 (5 bases). V was cut by 1 base and J by 6 bases, with 16 bases left in between. Germline CDR1 SGHTA, CDR2 FQGNSA. This CDR3 has 17 residues. In DNA form, the CDR3 reads TGTGCCAGCAGCTTAGATATCCGCCCAGGGTCTAATTCACCCCTCCACTTT. Translation gives CASSLDIRPGSNSPLHF.

The rearrangement joins TRBV15 to TRBJ2-7, with 7 bases lining up with TRBD1. Germline assignment: CDR1 LNHNV and CDR2 YYDKDF (reference sequence). Trimming at V came to 3 bases and at J to 3 bases, leaving 5 bases not matched to a gene. CDR3 length: 14 amino acids. CDR3 in DNA: TGTGCCACCAGCAGGGGGACAGTCCTCTACGAGCAGTACTTC. Its protein is CATSRGTVLYEQYF.

This clonotype was picked up many times. V usage is TRBV7-3 and J usage is TRBJ2-5, with TRBD2 identical over 9 bases. This CDR3 region has 15 residues. V lost 5 bases to trimming and J lost 4 bases; unmatched junction nucleotides: 8. Germline-derived CDR1 and CDR2 are SGHTA and FQGTGA. For the CDR3, the DNA is TGTGCCAGCAGCCCAGCCCTAGCGGGACGAGAGACCCAGTACTTC. Translation: CASSPALAGRETQYF.

A note on this clonotype: The junction does not match germline at one end; this may be a read error. The chain joins TRBV10-3 to TRBJ2-7; the D is unclear. Germline CDR1 and CDR2: ENHRY and SYGVKD. This CDR3 is built from 13 residues. CDR3 amino acids: CASSYSVRYEQYF. CDR3 nucleotide sequence: TGTGCCAGCAGTTACAGTGTCCGGTACGAGCAGTACTTC.

V usage is TRBV29-1 and J usage is TRBJ2-1; TRBD2 aligns across 9 bases. The CDR3 totals 13 residues. Unmatched junction bases numbered 2, after V lost 3 bases and J lost 5 bases. The germline V gene has CDR1 SQVTM and CDR2 ANQGSEA. The CDR3 DNA reads as TGCAGCGTTGACCCTAGCGGGAACAATGAGCAGTTCTTC. It is translated as CSVDPSGNNEQFF.

This clonotype was seen a handful of times. The chain links TRBV7-9 to TRBJ1-1; D is perhaps TRBD1 (6 bases). Looked up from germline, CDR1 is SEHNR and CDR2 is FQNEAQ (reference sequence). This CDR3 region has 17 residues. V was trimmed by 0 bases and J by 5 bases, leaving 19 bases between them. CDR3 residues: CASSLAGTRRPWTEAFF. In DNA, the CDR3 is TGTGCCAGCAGCTTAGCCGGGACACGGCGGCCCTGGACTGAAGCTTTCTTT.